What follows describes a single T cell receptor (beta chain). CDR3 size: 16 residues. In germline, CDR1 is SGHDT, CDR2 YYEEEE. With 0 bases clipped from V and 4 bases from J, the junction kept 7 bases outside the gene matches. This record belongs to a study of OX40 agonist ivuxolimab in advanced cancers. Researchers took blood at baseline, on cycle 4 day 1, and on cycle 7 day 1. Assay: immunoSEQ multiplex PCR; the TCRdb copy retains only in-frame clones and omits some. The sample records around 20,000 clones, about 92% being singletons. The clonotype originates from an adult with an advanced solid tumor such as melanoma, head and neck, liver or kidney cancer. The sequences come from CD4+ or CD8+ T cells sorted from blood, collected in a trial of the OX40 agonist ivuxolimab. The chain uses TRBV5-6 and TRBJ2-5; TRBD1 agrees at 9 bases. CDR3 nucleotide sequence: TGTGCCAGCAGCTTGGCGGTGGACAGGGGACGAGAGACCCAGTACTTC. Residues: CASSLAVDRGRETQYF. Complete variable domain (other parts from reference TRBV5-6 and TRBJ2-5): DAGVTQSPTHLIKTRGQQVTLRCSPKSGHDTVSWYQQALGQGPQFIFQYYEEEERQRGNFPDRFSGHQFPNYSSELNVNALLLGDSALYLCASSLAVDRGRETQYFGPGTRLLVL.